The clone carrying this TCR beta chain occurred a few times. What it recognizes is unknown. Graft donor-derived T-allo10 cells were described as host-alloantigen-specific, anergic, and alloantigen-specifically suppressive. The data stem from a study of type 1 regulatory T cells. Whole-study context: T-allo10 is a Tr1-enriched, alloantigen-specific CD4 T cell product made in vitro.

TCRdb ran MiXCR on the reads and lists one entry per CDR3 protein. The data show 25,000 or so distinct CDR3 sequences, 72% seen once. Germline-derived CDR1 and CDR2 are ENHRY and SYGVKD. V lost 10 bases, J lost 3 bases, and 7 bases stayed unmatched. The CDR3 covers 14 residues. The receptor was isolated from a human donor in good health. The sequenced material came from cultured T cells, either the whole culture or a sorted T cell fraction (not recorded which). The sample's subset: Tr1-enriched cell product generated in vitro against host alloantigens. V gene TRBV10-3 combines with J gene TRBJ2-3, with TRBD1 matching over 10 bases. The CDR3 here is CATGGQGITDTQYF. The CDR3, as DNA: TGTGCCACGGGGGGACAGGGGATAACAGATACGCAGTATTTT.